This T cell receptor beta chain emerged from a study of shared clonotypes between healthy human individuals. General study findings and limits: Richness estimates generally favored naive over memory subsets. Large sequencing depth failed to make sorted-subset sequencing complete, rarefaction showed. Clonotypes that were shared across a handful of donors made up approximately 5% of naive CD4 clonotypes. Among donors, clonotype sharing was expected to be affected by sequencing depth.

TCRdb keeps only in-frame clones here, not all; method: immunoSEQ multiplex PCR. The sample records over a million clones, roughly 96% being singletons. The table lists this clone with a few counts. Its target is not known. Other DNA variants within this sample encode the same CDR3. Germline CDR1 reads SNHLY; CDR2 reads FYNNEI. This CDR3 is built from 11 residues. V gave up 4 bases and J gave up 3 bases, with 4 bases separating them. The sequence came from a man aged 25 to 40 in good health. The sequenced material came from naive CD4+ T cells sorted from blood. This sample's subset: CD45RA+ positively selected. V usage is TRBV2 and J usage is TRBJ2-7, with no clear D. The CDR3: CASSGDYEQYF. The CDR3 nucleotides are TGTGCCAGCAGTGGAGACTACGAGCAGTACTTC.